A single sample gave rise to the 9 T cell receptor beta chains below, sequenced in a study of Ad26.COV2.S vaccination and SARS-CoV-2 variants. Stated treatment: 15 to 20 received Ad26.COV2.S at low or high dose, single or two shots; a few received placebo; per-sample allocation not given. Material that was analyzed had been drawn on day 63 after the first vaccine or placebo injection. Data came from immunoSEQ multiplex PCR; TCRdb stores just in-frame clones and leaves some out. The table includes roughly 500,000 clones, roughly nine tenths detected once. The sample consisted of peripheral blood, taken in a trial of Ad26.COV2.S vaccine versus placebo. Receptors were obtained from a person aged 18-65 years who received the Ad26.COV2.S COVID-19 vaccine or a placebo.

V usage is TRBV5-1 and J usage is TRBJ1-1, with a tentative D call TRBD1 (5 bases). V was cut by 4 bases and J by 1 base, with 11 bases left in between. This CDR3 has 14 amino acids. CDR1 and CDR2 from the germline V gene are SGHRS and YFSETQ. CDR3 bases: TGCGCCAGCAGCCTAGGGGAATGGAACACTGAAGCTTTCTTT. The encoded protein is CASSLGEWNTEAFF.

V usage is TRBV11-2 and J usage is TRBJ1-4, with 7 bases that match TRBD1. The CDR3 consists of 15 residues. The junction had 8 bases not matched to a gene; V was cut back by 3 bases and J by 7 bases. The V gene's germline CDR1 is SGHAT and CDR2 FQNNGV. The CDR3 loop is CASSFLDRVGEKLFF. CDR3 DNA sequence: TGTGCCAGCAGCTTCCTTGACAGGGTGGGTGAAAAACTGTTTTTT.

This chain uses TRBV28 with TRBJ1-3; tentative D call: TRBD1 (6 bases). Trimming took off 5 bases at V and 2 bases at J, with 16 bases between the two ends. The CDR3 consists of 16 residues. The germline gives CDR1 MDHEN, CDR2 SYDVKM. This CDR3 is CASSHTGTPAGNTIYF. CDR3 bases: TGTGCCAGCAGTCATACAGGGACCCCGGCTGGAAACACCATATATTTT.

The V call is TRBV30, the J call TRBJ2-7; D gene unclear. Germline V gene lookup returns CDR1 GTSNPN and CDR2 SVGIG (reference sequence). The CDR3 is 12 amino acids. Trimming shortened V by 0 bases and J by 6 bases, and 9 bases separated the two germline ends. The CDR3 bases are TGTGCCTGGAGTGTACGCCTGGGCGAGCAGTACTTC. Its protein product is CAWSVRLGEQYF.

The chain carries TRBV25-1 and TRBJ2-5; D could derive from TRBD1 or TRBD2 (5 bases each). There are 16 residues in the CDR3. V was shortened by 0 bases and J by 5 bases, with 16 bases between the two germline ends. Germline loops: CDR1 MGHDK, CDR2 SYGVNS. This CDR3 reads CASSEYNWGYPETQYF. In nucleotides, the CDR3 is TGTGCCAGCAGTGAATATAACTGGGGGTATCCGGAGACCCAGTACTTC.

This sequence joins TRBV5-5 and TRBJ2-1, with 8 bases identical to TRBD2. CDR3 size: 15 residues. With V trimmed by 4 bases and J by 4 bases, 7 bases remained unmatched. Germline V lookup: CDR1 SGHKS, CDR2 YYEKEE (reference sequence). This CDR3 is CASSPLSGGYNEQFF. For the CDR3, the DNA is TGTGCCAGCAGCCCCTTGAGCGGGGGATACAATGAGCAGTTCTTC.

DNA of the CDR3: TGTGCCAGCAGCAAGTGGAAGTCCAACTATGGCTACACCTTC. This translates into CASSKWKSNYGYTF. The rearrangement uses TRBV21-1 and TRBJ1-2. TRBV21-1 corresponds to a pseudogene. The CDR3 has 14 amino acids.

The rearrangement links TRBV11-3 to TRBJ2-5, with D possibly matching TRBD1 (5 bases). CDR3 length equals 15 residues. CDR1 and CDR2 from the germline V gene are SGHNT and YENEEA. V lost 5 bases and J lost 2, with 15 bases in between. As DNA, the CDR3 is TGTGCCAGCAGCACGACCAACGACAGTCAAGAGACCCAGTACTTC. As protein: CASSTTNDSQETQYF. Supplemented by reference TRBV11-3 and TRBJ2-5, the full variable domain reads EAGVVQSPRYKIIEKKQPVAFWCNPISGHNTLYWYLQNLGQGPELLIRYENEEAVDDSQLPKDRFSAERLKGVDSTLKIQPAELGDSAVYLCASSTTNDSQETQYFGPGTRLLVL.

CDR3 region: CASRVSGGAPNEQFF. The CDR3 DNA sequence: TGTGCCAGCAGGGTGAGCGGGGGGGCCCCCAATGAGCAGTTCTTC. The chain recombines TRBV7-2 with TRBJ2-1; 10 bases map to TRBD2. V shed 6 bases and J 6 bases; nucleotides not matched to a gene: 8. CDR1 SGHTA and CDR2 FQGNSA come from the germline V gene. This CDR3 is 15 amino acids long. Variable domain in full (rest from reference TRBV7-2 and TRBJ2-1): GAGVSQSPSNKVTEKGKDVELRCDPISGHTALYWYRQSLGQGLEFLIYFQGNSAPDKSGLPSDRFSAERTGGSVSTLTIQRTQQEDSAVYLCASRVSGGAPNEQFFGPGTRLTVL.